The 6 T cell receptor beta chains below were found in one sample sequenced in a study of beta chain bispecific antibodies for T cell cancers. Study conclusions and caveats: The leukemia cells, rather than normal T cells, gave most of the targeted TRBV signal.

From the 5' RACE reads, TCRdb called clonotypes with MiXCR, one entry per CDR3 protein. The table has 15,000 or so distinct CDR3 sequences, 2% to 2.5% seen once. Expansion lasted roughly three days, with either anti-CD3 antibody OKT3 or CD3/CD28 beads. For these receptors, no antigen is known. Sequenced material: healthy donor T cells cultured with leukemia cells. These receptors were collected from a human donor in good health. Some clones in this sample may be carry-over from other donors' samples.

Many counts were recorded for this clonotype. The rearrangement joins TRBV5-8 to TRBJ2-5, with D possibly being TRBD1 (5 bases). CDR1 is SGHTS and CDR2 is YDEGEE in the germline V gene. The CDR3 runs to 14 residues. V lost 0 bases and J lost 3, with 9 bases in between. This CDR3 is CASSLGTGEETQYF. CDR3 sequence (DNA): TGTGCCAGCAGCTTGGGTACAGGCGAAGAGACCCAGTACTTC.

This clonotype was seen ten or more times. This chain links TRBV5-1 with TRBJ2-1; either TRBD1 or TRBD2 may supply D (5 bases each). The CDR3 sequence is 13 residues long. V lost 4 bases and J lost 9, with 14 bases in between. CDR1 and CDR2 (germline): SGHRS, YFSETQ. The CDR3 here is CASSIRGPAEQFF. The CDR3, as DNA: TGCGCCAGCAGCATCCGGGGACCCGCTGAGCAGTTCTTC.

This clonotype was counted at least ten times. CDR3 nucleotide sequence: TGTGCCAGCAGCCAAGGGGGGACCAATGAGCAGTTCTTC. Residues: CASSQGGTNEQFF. The chain employs TRBV14 and TRBJ2-1; the D call may be TRBD1 or TRBD2 (5 bases each). Germline V gives CDR1 SGHDN, CDR2 FVKESK. This CDR3 is 13 amino acids long. V lost 1 base and J lost 6, with 7 bases in between.

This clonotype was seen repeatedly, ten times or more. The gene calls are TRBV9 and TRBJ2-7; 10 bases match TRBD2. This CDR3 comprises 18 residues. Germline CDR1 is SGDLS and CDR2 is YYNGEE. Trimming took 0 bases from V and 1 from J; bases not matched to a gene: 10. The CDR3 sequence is CASSVGGSGGRLSYEQYF. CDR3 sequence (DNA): TGTGCCAGCAGCGTAGGGGGTAGCGGGGGGCGCCTATCCTACGAGCAGTACTTC.

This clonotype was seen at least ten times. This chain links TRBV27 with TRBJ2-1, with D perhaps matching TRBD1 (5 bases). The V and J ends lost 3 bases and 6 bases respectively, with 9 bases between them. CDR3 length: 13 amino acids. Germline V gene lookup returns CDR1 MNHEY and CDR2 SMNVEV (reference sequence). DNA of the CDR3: TGTGCCAGCAGTTTTACAGGCGGCAATGAGCAGTTCTTC. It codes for CASSFTGGNEQFF.

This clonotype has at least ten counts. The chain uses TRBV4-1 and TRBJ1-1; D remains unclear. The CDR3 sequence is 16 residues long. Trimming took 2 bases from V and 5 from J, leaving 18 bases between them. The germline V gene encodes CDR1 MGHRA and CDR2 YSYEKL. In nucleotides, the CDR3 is TGCGCCAGCAGCCAACCCCTGTCTCGAGACGGGACTGAAGCTTTCTTT. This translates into CASSQPLSRDGTEAFF.